The 7 T cell receptor beta chains in this list originate from one sample, sequenced in a study of CD4+ T cells in melanoma. Sequencing was performed with immunoSEQ multiplex PCR; in TCRdb, only in-frame clones are kept and a portion is missing. There are about 9,900 clones in the sample; 60% to 80% occur only once, and around a fifth lies in the top ten. The sequenced material came from peripheral blood. These receptors were taken from a human donor with melanoma.

In this sample, this clone turned up a few times. V usage is TRBV5-8 and J usage is TRBJ2-3; 8 nucleotides line up with TRBD2. V was pared by 4 bases and J by 4 bases, with 8 bases of the junction left unmatched. Per germline, CDR1 SGHTS and CDR2 YDEGEE. This CDR3 spans 15 amino acids. The CDR3 region is CASSKWSLAADTQYF. The DNA for the CDR3 is TGTGCCAGCAGCAAGTGGTCACTAGCGGCAGATACGCAGTATTTT.

The J gene is TRBJ1-2, the V gene TRBV19, with D hard to call. Germline CDR1 is LNHDA and CDR2 is SQIVND (reference sequence). V was trimmed by 5 bases and J by 4 bases, leaving 11 bases between them. The CDR3 runs 13 residues. CDR3 sequence (DNA): TGTGCCAGTAGTCCCGCCATCGGCTATGGCTACACCTTC. It yields the protein CASSPAIGYGYTF.

The chain uses TRBV9 and TRBJ2-7; D possibly matches TRBD1 or TRBD2 (6 bases each). V was trimmed by 0 bases and J by 0 bases, leaving 10 bases between them. Germline V CDR1 and CDR2: SGDLS, YYNGEE. This CDR3 is built from 15 residues. The DNA for the CDR3 is TGTGCCAGCAGCGTAGCCGGGGGCCCCTCCTACGAGCAGTACTTC. As protein: CASSVAGGPSYEQYF.

This clone is categorized as medium-sized. The rearrangement joins TRBV30 to TRBJ2-7; TRBD1 aligns across 8 bases. Germline CDR1 GTSNPN, CDR2 SVGIG (reference sequence). The CDR3 length is 15 residues. V lost 3 bases to trimming and J lost 1 base; unmatched junction nucleotides: 8. The CDR3 spells CAWRAGTGSSYEQYF. CDR3 nucleotide sequence: TGTGCCTGGAGAGCCGGGACAGGTTCGTCCTACGAGCAGTACTTC.

The J gene is TRBJ2-3, the V gene TRBV29-1, with D perhaps TRBD1 (6 bases). The CDR3 loop spans 15 amino acids. Germline V gives CDR1 SQVTM, CDR2 ANQGSEA. Trimming took 3 bases from V and 0 from J, leaving 13 bases between them. This CDR3 reads CSVDMEQGSTDTQYF. The CDR3 DNA sequence: TGCAGCGTTGATATGGAACAGGGTAGCACAGATACGCAGTATTTT.

The V call is TRBV6-5, the J call TRBJ1-5; D not certain. CDR1 and CDR2 (germline): MNHEY, SVGAGI. This CDR3 is 15 amino acids long. V gave up 0 bases and J gave up 7 bases, with 13 bases separating them. The CDR3 DNA follows: TGTGCCAGCAGTTACTCTGGGGTTGTTGGACAGCCCCAGCATTTT. It encodes CASSYSGVVGQPQHF.

This chain uses TRBV28 with TRBJ1-5; D unresolved. The CDR3 has 11 residues. Trimming removed 4 bases at V and 9 bases at J, with 7 bases between. The germline CDR1 and CDR2 sequences are MDHEN and SYDVKM. The CDR3 nucleotides are TGTGCCAGCAGTTCCGAAGGGCCCCAGCATTTT. This translates into CASSSEGPQHF.